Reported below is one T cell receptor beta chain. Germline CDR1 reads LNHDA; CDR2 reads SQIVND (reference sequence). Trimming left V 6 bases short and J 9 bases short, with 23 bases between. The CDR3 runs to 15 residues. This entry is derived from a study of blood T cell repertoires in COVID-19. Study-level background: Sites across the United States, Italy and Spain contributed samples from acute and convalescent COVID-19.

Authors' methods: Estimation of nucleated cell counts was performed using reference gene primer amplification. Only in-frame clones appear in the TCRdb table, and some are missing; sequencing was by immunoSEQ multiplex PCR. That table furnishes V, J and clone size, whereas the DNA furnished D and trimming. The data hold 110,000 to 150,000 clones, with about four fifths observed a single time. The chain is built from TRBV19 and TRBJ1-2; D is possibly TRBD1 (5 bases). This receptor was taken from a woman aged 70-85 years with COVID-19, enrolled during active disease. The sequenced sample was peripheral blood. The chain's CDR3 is CASRTTGLDTRRYTF. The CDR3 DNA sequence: TGTGCCAGTAGAACAACCGGGCTGGACACGAGGCGCTACACCTTC.